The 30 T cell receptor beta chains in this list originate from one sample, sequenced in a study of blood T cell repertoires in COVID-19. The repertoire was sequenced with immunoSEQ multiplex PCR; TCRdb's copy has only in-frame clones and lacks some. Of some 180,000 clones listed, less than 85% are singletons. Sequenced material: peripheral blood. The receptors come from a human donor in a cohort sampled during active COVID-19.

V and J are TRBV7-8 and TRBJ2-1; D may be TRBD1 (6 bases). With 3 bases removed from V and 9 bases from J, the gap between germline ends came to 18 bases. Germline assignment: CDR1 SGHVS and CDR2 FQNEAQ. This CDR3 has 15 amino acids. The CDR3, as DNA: TGTGCCAGCAGCTTGGGCAGGGGACCGCAAGCTGAGCAGTTCTTC. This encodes CASSLGRGPQAEQFF.

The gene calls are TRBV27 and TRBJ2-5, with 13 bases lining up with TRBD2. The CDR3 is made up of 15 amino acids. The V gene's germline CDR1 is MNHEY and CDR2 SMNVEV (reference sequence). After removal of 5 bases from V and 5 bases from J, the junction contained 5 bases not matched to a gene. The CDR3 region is CASSPKGLAGETQYF. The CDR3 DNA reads TGTGCCAGCAGTCCAAAGGGACTAGCGGGGGAGACCCAGTACTTC.

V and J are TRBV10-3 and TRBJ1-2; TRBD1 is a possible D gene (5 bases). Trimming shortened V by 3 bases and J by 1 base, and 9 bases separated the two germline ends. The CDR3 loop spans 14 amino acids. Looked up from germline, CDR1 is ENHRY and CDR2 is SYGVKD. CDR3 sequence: CAISDPTVNYGYTF. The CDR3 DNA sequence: TGTGCCATCAGTGATCCGACAGTTAACTATGGCTACACCTTC.

The chain's CDR3 is CASSPRVGGNYGYTF. CDR3 sequence (DNA): TGTGCCAGCAGCCCCAGGGTAGGGGGAAACTATGGCTACACCTTC. The chain has TRBV9 and TRBJ1-2, with D tentatively TRBD1 (6 bases). Germline assignment: CDR1 SGDLS and CDR2 YYNGEE. The germline V and J ends were trimmed by 4 bases and 2 bases, with 15 bases remaining between them. The CDR3 contains 15 residues.

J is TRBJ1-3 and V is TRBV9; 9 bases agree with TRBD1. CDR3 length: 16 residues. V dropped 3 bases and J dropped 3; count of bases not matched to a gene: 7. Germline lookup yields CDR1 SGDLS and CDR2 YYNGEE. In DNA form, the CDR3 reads TGTGCCAGCAGCGAGGGGACAGGGTCTGGTGGAAACACCATATATTTT. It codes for CASSEGTGSGGNTIYF. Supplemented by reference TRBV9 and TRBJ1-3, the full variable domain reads DSGVTQTPKHLITATGQRVTLRCSPRSGDLSVYWYQQSLDQGLQFLIQYYNGEERAKGNILERFSAQQFPDLHSELNLSSLELGDSALYFCASSEGTGSGGNTIYFGEGSWLTVV.

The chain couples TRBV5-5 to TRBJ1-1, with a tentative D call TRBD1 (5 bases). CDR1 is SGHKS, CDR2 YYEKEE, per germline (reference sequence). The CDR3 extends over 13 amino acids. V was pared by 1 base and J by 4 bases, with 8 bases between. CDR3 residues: CASSLPGPTEAFF. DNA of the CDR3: TGTGCCAGCAGCTTGCCAGGGCCCACTGAAGCTTTCTTT.

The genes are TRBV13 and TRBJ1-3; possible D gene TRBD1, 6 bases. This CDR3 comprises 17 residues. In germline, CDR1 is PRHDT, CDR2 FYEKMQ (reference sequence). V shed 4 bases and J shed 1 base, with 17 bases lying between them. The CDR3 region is CASSSGPTGQSGNTIYF. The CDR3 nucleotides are TGTGCCAGCAGCTCAGGTCCAACAGGGCAGTCTGGAAACACCATATATTTT. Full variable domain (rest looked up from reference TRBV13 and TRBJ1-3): AAGVIQSPRHLIKEKRETATLKCYPIPRHDTVYWYQQGPGQDPQFLISFYEKMQSDKGSIPDRFSAQQFSDYHSELNMSSLELGDSALYFCASSSGPTGQSGNTIYFGEGSWLTVV.

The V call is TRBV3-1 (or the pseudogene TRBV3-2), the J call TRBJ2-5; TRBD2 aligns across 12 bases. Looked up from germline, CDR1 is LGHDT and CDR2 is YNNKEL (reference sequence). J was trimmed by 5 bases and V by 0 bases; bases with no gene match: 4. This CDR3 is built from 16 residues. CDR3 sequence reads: CASSQDSSGGAETQYF. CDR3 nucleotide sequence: TGTGCCAGCAGCCAAGATTCTAGCGGGGGGGCGGAGACCCAGTACTTC.

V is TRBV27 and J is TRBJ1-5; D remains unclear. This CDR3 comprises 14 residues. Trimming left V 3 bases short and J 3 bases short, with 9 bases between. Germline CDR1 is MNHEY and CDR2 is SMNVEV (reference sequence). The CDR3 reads CASSLEAFNQPQHF. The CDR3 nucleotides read TGTGCCAGCAGTTTGGAGGCCTTCAATCAGCCCCAGCATTTT.

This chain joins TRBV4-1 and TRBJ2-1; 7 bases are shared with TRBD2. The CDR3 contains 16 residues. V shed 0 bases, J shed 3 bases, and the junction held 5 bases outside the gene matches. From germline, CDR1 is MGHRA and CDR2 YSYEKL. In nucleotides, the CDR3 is TGCGCCAGCAGCCAAGAGATCCGGGACTACTACAATGAGCAGTTCTTC. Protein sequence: CASSQEIRDYYNEQFF.

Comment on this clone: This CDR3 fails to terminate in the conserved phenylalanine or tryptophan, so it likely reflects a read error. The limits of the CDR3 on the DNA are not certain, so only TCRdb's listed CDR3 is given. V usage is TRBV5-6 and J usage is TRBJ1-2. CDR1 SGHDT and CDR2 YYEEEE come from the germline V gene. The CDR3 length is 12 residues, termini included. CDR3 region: CASSLTSAGRTI.

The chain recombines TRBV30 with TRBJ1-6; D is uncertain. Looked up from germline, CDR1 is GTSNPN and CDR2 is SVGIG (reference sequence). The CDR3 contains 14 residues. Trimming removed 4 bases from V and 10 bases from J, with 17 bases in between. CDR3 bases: TGTGCCTGGAACATCGGGTTAGCAGAATCACCCCTCCACTTT. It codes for CAWNIGLAESPLHF.

This CDR3 is CASSMRGLRGAWDKNIQYF. CDR3 nucleotides: TGTGCCAGTAGTATGCGGGGTTTGCGGGGGGCGTGGGATAAAAACATTCAGTACTTC. J is TRBJ2-4 and V is TRBV19, with 8 bases that match TRBD2. V dropped 3 bases and J dropped 4; count of bases not matched to a gene: 17. This CDR3 has 19 residues. Germline CDR1 LNHDA, CDR2 SQIVND (reference sequence).

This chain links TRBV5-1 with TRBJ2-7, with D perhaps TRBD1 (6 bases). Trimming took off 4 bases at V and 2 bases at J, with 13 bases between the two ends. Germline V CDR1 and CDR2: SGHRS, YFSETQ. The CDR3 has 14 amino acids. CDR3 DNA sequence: TGCGCCAGCAGCCCCTGGGGGACACCCTACGAGCAGTACTTC. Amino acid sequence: CASSPWGTPYEQYF.

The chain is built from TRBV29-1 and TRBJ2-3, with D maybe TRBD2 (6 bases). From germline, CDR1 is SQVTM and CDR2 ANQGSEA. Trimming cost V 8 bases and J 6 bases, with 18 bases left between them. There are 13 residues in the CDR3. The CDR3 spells CSSQAGSGDTQYF. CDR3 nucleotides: TGCAGCTCCCAGGCGGGGTCCGGGGATACGCAGTATTTT.

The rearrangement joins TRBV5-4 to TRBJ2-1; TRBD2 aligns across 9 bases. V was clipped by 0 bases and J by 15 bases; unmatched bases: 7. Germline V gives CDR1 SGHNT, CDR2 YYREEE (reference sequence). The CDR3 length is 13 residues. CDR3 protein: CASSLAGGGAVFF. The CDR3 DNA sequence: TGTGCCAGCAGCTTGGCCGGCGGGGGGGCCGTGTTCTTC.

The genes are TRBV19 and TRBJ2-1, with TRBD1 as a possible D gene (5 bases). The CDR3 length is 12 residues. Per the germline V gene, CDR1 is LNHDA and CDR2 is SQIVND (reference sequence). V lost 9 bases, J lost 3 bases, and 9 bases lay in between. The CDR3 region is CARGHYYNEQFF. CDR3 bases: TGTGCCAGAGGACACTACTACAATGAGCAGTTCTTC.

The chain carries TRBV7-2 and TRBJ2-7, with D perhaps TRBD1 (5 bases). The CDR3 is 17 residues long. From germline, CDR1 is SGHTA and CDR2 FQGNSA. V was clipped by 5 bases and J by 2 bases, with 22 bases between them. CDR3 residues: CASSPPLGVEGAYEQYF. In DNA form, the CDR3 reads TGTGCCAGCAGCCCACCTCTAGGGGTAGAAGGAGCCTACGAGCAGTACTTC. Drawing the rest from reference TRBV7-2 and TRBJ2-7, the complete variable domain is GAGVSQSPSNKVTEKGKDVELRCDPISGHTALYWYRQSLGQGLEFLIYFQGNSAPDKSGLPSDRFSAERTGGSVSTLTIQRTQQEDSAVYLCASSPPLGVEGAYEQYFGPGTRLTVT.

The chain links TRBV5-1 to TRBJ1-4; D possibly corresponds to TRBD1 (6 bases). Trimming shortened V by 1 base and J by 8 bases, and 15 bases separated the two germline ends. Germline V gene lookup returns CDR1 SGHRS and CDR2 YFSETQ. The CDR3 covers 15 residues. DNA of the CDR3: TGCGCCAGCAGCTTGAGACCCGGGGGGCAGGAAAAACTGTTTTTT. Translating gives CASSLRPGGQEKLFF.

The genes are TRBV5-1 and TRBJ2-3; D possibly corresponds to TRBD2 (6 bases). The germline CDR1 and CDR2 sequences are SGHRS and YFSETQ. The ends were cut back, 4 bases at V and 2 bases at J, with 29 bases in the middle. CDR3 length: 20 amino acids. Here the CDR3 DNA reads TGCGCCAGCAGCATAGCACCCGGGACTGGGATACGATGGAACACAGATACGCAGTATTTT. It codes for CASSIAPGTGIRWNTDTQYF.

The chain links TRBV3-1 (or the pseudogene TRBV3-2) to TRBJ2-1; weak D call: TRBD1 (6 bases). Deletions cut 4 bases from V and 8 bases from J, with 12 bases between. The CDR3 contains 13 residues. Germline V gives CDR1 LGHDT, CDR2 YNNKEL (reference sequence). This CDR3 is CASSPQGRDEQFF. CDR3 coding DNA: TGTGCCAGCAGCCCACAGGGTCGAGATGAGCAGTTCTTC.

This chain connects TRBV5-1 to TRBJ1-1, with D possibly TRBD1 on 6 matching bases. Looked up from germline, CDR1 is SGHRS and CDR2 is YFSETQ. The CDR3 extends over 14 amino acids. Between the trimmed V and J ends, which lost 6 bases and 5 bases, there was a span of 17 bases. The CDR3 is CASTITGSGTEAFF. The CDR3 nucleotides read TGCGCCAGCACCATAACAGGGTCAGGTACTGAAGCTTTCTTT.

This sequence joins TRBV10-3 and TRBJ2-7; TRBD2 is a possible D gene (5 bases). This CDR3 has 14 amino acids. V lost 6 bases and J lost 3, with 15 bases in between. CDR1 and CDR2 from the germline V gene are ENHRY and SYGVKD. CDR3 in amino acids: CAIRMEEGLYEQYF. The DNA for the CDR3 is TGTGCCATCAGGATGGAAGAGGGTCTCTACGAGCAGTACTTC.

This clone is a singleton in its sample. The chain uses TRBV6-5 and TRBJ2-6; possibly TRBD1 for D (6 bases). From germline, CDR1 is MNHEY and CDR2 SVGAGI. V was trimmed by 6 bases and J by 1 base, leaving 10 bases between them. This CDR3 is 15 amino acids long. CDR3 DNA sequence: TGTGCCAGCAGCCTTACAGGGTCTGGGGCCAACGTCCTGACTTTC. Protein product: CASSLTGSGANVLTF.

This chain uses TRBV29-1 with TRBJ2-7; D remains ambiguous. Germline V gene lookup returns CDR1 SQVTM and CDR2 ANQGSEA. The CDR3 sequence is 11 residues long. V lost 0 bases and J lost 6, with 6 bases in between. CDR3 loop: CSVEDFREQYF. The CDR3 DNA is TGCAGCGTTGAAGATTTCCGCGAGCAGTACTTC.

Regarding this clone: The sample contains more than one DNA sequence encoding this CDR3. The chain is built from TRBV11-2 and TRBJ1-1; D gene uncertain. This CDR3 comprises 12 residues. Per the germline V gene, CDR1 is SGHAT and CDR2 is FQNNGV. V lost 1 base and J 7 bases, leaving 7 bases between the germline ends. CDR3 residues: CASSLVPGEAFF. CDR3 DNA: TGTGCCAGCAGCTTAGTCCCGGGTGAAGCTTTCTTT.

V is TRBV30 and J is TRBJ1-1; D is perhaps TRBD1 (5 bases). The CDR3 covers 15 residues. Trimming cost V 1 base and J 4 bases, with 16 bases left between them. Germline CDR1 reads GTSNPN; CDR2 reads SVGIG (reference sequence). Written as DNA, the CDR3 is TGTGCCTGGAGTGGCGAGACCCCGGGGGTCACTGAAGCTTTCTTT. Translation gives CAWSGETPGVTEAFF.

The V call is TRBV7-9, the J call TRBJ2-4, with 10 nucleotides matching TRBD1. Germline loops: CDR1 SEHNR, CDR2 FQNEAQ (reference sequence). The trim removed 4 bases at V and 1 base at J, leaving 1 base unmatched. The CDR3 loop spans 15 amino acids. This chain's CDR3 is CASSWTGGAKNIQYF. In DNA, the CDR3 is TGTGCCAGCAGCTGGACAGGGGGTGCCAAAAACATTCAGTACTTC. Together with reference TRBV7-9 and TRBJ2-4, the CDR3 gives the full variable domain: DTGVSQNPRHKITKRGQNVTFRCDPISEHNRLYWYRQTLGQGPEFLTYFQNEAQLEKSRLLSDRFSAERPKGSFSTLEIQRTEQGDSAMYLCASSWTGGAKNIQYFGAGTRLSVL.

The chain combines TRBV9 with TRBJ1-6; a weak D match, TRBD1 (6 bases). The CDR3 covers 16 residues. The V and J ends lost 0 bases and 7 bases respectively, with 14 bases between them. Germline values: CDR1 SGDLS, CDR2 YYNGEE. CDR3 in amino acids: CASSVEGDLGNSPLHF. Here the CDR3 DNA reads TGTGCCAGCAGCGTAGAGGGGGATTTAGGGAATTCACCCCTCCACTTT.

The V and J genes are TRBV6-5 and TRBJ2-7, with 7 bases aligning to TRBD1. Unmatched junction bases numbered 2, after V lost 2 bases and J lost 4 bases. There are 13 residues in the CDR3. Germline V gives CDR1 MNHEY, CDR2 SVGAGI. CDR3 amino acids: CASSYGTEYEQYF. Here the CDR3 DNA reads TGTGCCAGCAGTTACGGGACAGAGTACGAGCAGTACTTC.